The present T cell receptor (beta chain) was sequenced within a study of vaccination effects on CD4 cells after COVID-19. With respect to this clone: The target antigen is unknown.

With the ViraFEST assay, the study expanded antigen-specific CD4+ T cells using viral peptide pools, then sequenced them. The culture ran for about 11 days, and then CD4+ T cells were isolated. Among the vaccine recipients, none had a prior SARS-CoV-2 infection, and nucleocapsid antibodies were negative. Half-medium replacement with IL-2 medium occurred on days 3 and 7. The assay was immunoSEQ multiplex PCR, and TCRdb's table has in-frame clones only and misses some. The table records about 55,000 clones, more than 60% of them present only once. In germline, CDR1 is SGHDN, CDR2 FVKESK. The CDR3 sequence is 12 residues long. V lost 3 bases, J lost 4 bases, and 6 bases lay in between.

This TCR derives from a human donor who received a COVID-19 vaccine. The sequences come from CD4+ T cells from PBMCs cultured with SARS-CoV-2 spike peptides, collected before COVID-19 vaccination. The chain recombines TRBV14 with TRBJ1-1, with TRBD1 as a possible D gene (5 bases). The CDR3 here is CASSQGGTEAFF. CDR3 bases: TGTGCCAGCAGCCAGGGGGGCACTGAAGCTTTCTTT.